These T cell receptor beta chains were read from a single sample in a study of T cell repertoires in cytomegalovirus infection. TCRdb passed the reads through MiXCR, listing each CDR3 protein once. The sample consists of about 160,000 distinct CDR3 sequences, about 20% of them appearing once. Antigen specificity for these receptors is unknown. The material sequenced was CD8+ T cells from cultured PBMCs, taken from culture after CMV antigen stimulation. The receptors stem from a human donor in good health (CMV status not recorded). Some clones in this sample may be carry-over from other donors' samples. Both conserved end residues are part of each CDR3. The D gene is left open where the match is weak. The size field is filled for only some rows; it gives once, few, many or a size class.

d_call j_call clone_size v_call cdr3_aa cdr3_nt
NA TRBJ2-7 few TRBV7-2 CASSSRDFSYEQYF TGTGCCAGCAGCAGCAGGGATTTCTCCTACGAGCAGTACTTC
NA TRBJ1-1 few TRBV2 CASKFTEAFF TGTGCCAGCAAGTTCACTGAAGCTTTCTTT
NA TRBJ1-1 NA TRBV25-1 CASSGRVEAFF TGTGCCAGCTCAGGGAGGGTGGAAGCTTTCTTT
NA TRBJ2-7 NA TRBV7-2 CASSQYGGRDEQYF TGTGCCAGCAGCCAATACGGGGGGCGTGACGAGCAGTACTTC
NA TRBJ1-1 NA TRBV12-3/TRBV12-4 CASSLIPETTEAFF TGTGCCAGCAGTTTGATCCCTGAGACCACTGAAGCTTTCTTT
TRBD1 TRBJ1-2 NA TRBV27 CASSPLRDRDGYTF TGTGCCAGCAGTCCCCTCCGGGACAGGGATGGCTACACCTTC
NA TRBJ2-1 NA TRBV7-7 CASSLTPGLLSNEQFF TGTGCCAGCAGTCTGACTCCGGGACTCCTGTCCAATGAGCAGTTCTTC
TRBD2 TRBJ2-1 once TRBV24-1 CATSDPRAGNGHEQFF TGTGCCACCAGTGATCCCAGAGCGGGGAACGGTCATGAGCAGTTCTTC
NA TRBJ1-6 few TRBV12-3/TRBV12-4 CASRAGEGSPLHF TGTGCCAGCAGAGCAGGGGAAGGCTCACCCCTCCACTTT
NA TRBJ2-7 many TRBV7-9 CASSQGRTSYEQYF TGTGCCAGCAGCCAAGGCAGGACCTCCTACGAGCAGTACTTC
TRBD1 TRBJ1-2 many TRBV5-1 CASSLEGQGTDGYTF TGCGCCAGCAGCTTGGAGGGACAGGGAACGGATGGCTACACCTTC
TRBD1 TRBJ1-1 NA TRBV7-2 CASSLAGDRGQWTEAFF TGTGCCAGCAGCTTAGCGGGGGACAGGGGGCAATGGACTGAAGCTTTCTTT
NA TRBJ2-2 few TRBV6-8 CASSYSQGEDTGELFF TGTGCCAGCAGTTACTCCCAGGGTGAGGACACCGGGGAGCTGTTTTTT
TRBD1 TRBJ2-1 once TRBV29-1 CSVQGHRDRANNEQFF TGCAGCGTGCAGGGGCACCGGGACAGGGCGAACAATGAGCAGTTCTTC
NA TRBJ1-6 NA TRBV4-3 CASSQAWMDSSYNSPLHF TGCGCCAGCAGCCAAGCCTGGATGGATAGCTCCTATAATTCACCCCTCCACTTT
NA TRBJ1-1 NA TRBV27 CASKGYTEAFF TGTGCCAGCAAGGGATACACTGAAGCTTTCTTT
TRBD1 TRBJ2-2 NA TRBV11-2 CASSHPPKPGQKNTGELFF TGTGCCAGCAGCCATCCGCCAAAACCGGGACAGAAGAACACCGGGGAGCTGTTTTTT
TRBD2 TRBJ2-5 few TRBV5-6 CASSPRSGGPQETQYF TGTGCCAGCAGCCCCAGGAGCGGGGGTCCCCAAGAGACCCAGTACTTC
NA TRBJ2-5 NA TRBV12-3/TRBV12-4 CASSPDAPQETQYF TGTGCCAGCAGCCCGGATGCCCCCCAAGAGACCCAGTACTTC
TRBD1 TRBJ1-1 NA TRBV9 CASSGRTGATEAFF TGTGCCAGCAGCGGACGGACAGGCGCCACTGAAGCTTTCTTT
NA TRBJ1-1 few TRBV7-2 CASSLAPDAFF TGTGCCAGCAGCTTAGCGCCGGATGCTTTCTTT
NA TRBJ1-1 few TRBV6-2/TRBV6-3 CASSAGARTEAFF TGTGCCAGCAGTGCCGGGGCGCGGACTGAAGCTTTCTTT
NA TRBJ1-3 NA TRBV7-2 CASSLGPADRSGNTIYF TGTGCCAGCAGCTTAGGGCCGGCAGACCGCTCTGGAAACACCATATATTTT
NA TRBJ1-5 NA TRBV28 CASVYQISNQPQHF TGTGCCAGCGTCTACCAAATTAGCAATCAGCCCCAGCATTTT
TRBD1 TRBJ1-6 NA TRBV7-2 CASSSRTGLGSPLHF TGTGCCAGCAGCTCCCGGACAGGCCTGGGTTCACCCCTCCACTTT
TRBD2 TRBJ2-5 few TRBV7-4 CASSQGGTPGLAASPQETQYF TGTGCCAGCAGCCAGGGGGGCACTCCGGGACTAGCGGCAAGTCCCCAAGAGACCCAGTACTTC
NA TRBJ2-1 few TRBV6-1 CASSEVKGYYNEQFF TGTGCCAGCAGTGAAGTTAAGGGGTACTACAATGAGCAGTTCTTC
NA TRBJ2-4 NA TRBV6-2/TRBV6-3 CASSYSSGNIQYF TGTGCCAGCAGTTACTCGTCCGGGAACATTCAGTACTTC